One sample yielded the 10 T cell receptor beta chains listed below, sequenced in a study of OX40 agonist ivuxolimab in advanced cancers. TCRdb keeps only in-frame clones here, not all; method: immunoSEQ multiplex PCR. Among about 60,000 clones, about 87% were seen once, and the ten largest hold roughly 1.9%. The sequencing used CD4+ or CD8+ T cells sorted from blood, collected in a trial of the OX40 agonist ivuxolimab. The source is an adult with an advanced solid tumor such as melanoma, head and neck, liver or kidney cancer.

The genes are TRBV18 and TRBJ1-3; 8 bases are shared with TRBD1. The CDR3 is 18 residues long. V gave up 6 bases and J gave up 4 bases; unmatched junction bases: 17. Germline-derived CDR1 and CDR2 are KGHSH and LQKENI. The CDR3 region is CASSHSAPGQGGGNTIYF. In DNA, the CDR3 is TGTGCCAGCTCTCACTCAGCTCCAGGACAGGGAGGAGGAAACACCATATATTTT.

The rearrangement links TRBV6-5 to TRBJ2-7, with 7 bases fitting TRBD1. V gave up 5 bases and J gave up 2 bases; unmatched junction bases: 3. CDR1 is MNHEY, CDR2 SVGAGI, per germline. CDR3 size: 13 residues. Written as DNA, the CDR3 is TGTGCCAGCAGTCGGGACAGACCCTACGAGCAGTACTTC. It codes for CASSRDRPYEQYF.

DNA for the CDR3: TGCAGCGTGACTAGCGGGACGGATGAGCAGTTCTTC. Protein sequence: CSVTSGTDEQFF. The V gene is TRBV29-1, the J gene TRBJ2-1; 11 bases are a match to TRBD2. The V gene's germline CDR1 is SQVTM and CDR2 ANQGSEA. The CDR3 is 12 residues long. The V segment lost 6 bases and the J segment 8 bases; nucleotides outside the gene matches: 3.

The genes are TRBV30 and TRBJ2-6, with D hard to call. Trimming stripped 0 bases from V and 3 bases from J, with 9 bases between. This CDR3 region has 15 residues. The V gene's germline CDR1 is GTSNPN and CDR2 SVGIG (reference sequence). The CDR3 nucleotides read TGTGCCTGGAGTGTTTCGGGCAGTGGGGCCAACGTCCTGACTTTC. Protein product: CAWSVSGSGANVLTF.

This clone was counted only a few times. This chain uses TRBV2 with TRBJ2-4; 12 bases agree with TRBD1. Trimming at V came to 6 bases and at J to 2 bases, leaving 8 bases not matched to a gene. Germline V gene lookup returns CDR1 SNHLY and CDR2 FYNNEI. This CDR3 has 17 amino acids. The CDR3 reads CASRSGTGGLPKNIQYF. For the CDR3, the DNA is TGTGCCAGCAGGTCCGGGACAGGGGGCCTCCCCAAAAACATTCAGTACTTC.

This chain uses TRBV6-5 with TRBJ2-3; the D is unclear. Trimming pared 5 bases from V and 4 bases from J, leaving 13 bases between. There are 14 residues in the CDR3. Germline V lookup: CDR1 MNHEY, CDR2 SVGAGI. CDR3 coding DNA: TGTGCCAGCAGTACCGGGCTGAGGTCAGATACGCAGTATTTT. This encodes CASSTGLRSDTQYF.

This clone showed up just once. The chain is built from TRBV7-8 and TRBJ1-2; maybe TRBD1 (6 bases). Between the trimmed V and J ends, which lost 1 base and 2 bases, there was a span of 17 bases. The CDR3 spans 17 residues. Germline V gene sequence: CDR1 SGHVS, CDR2 FQNEAQ. The CDR3 spells CASSLVFTETGNYGYTF. As DNA, the CDR3 is TGTGCCAGCAGCTTAGTTTTTACGGAAACAGGGAACTATGGCTACACCTTC.

The gene calls are TRBV11-2 and TRBJ2-2; D remains unclear. The ends were cut back, 7 bases at V and 6 bases at J, with 12 bases in the middle. This CDR3 comprises 13 residues. Germline CDR1 is SGHAT and CDR2 is FQNNGV. In DNA, the CDR3 is TGTGCCAGCATCCAATCCCGCGCCGGGGAGCTGTTTTTT. It specifies CASIQSRAGELFF. The full variable domain, its missing parts supplied by reference TRBV11-2 and TRBJ2-2, is EAGVAQSPRYKIIEKRQSVAFWCNPISGHATLYWYQQILGQGPKLLIQFQNNGVVDDSQLPKDRFSAERLKGVDSTLKIQPAKLEDSAVYLCASIQSRAGELFFGEGSRLTVL.

The V call is TRBV30, the J call TRBJ1-1; no clear D gene. With 8 bases removed from V and 3 bases from J, the gap between germline ends came to 19 bases. The CDR3 has 14 amino acids. Germline CDR1 GTSNPN, CDR2 SVGIG (reference sequence). CDR3 amino acids: CAALKGTWDTEAFF. CDR3 nucleotides: TGTGCCGCACTAAAGGGAACATGGGACACTGAAGCTTTCTTT.

The chain links TRBV4-2 to TRBJ1-5; a weak D match, TRBD1 (5 bases). The CDR3 is 16 residues long. V was trimmed by 0 bases and J by 5 bases, leaving 14 bases between them. CDR1 and CDR2 (germline): LGHNA, YNFKEQ. The CDR3 is CASSQDPQGLYQPQHF. DNA for the CDR3: TGTGCCAGCAGCCAAGATCCCCAGGGCCTCTATCAGCCCCAGCATTTT.